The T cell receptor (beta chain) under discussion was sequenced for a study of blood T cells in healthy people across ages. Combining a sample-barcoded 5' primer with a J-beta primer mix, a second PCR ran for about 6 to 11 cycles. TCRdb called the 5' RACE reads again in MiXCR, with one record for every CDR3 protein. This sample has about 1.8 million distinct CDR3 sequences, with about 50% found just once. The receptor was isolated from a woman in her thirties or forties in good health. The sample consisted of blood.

The CDR3 region has the DNA TGTGCCAGCAGCACGCCGATGGGGAATTTGGGAGAAGAGACCCAGTACTTC. It codes for CASSTPMGNLGEETQYF. The chain employs TRBV6-6 and TRBJ2-5; possible D gene TRBD2, 5 bases. With 6 bases removed from V and 3 bases from J, the gap between germline ends came to 23 bases. The CDR3 extends over 17 amino acids. The germline V gene has CDR1 MNHNY and CDR2 SVGAGI (reference sequence).